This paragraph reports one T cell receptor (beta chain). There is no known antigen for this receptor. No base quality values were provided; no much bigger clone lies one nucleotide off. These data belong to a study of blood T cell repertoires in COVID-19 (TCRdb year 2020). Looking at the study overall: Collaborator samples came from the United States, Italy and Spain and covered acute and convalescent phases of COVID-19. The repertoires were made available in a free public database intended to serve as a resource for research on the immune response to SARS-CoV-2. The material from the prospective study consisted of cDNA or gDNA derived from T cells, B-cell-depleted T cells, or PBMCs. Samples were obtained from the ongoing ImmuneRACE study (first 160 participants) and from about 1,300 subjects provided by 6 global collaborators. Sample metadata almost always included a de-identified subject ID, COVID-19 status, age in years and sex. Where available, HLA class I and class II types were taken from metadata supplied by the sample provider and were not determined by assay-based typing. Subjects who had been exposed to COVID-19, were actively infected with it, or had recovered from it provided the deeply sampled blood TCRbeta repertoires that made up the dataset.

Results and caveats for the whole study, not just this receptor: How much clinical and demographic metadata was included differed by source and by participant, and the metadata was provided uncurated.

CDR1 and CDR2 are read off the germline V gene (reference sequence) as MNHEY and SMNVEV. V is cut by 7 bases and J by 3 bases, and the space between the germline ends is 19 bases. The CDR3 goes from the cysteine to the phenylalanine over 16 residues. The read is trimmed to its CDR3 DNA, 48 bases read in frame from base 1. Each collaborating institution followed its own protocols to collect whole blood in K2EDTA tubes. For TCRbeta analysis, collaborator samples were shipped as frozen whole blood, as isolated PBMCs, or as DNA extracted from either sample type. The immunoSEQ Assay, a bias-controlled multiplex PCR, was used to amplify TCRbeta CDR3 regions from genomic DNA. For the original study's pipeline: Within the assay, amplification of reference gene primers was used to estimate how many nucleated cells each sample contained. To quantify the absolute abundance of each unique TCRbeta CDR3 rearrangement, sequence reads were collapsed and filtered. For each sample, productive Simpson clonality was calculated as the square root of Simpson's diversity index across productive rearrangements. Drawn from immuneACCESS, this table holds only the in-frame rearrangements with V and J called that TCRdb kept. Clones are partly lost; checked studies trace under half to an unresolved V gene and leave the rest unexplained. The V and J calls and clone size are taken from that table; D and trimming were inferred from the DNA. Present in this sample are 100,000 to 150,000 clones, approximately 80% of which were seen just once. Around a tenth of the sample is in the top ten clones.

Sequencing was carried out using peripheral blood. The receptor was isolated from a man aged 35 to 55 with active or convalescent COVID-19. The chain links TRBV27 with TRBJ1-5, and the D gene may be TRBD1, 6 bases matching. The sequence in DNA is TGTGCCAGCATCCTAGGGGGAAGAGCGGTCAATCAGCCCCAGCATTTT. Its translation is CASILGGRAVNQPQHF.